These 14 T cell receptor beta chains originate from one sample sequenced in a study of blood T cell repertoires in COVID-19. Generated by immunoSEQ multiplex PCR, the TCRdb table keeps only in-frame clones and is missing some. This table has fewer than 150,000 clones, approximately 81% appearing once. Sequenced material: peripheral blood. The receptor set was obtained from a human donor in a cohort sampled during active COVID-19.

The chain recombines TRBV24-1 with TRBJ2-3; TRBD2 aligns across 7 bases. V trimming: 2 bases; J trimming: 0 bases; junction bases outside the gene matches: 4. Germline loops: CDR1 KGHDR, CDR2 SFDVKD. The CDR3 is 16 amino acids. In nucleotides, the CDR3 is TGTGCCACCAGTGATTCCCGACTAGCTAGCACAGATACGCAGTATTTT. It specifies CATSDSRLASTDTQYF.

CDR3 sequence (DNA): TGCGCCAGCAGTTCGGGGGGCCTGGAGCCCCAGCATTTT. Translation gives CASSSGGLEPQHF. The chain recombines TRBV4-1 with TRBJ1-5, with a tentative D call TRBD1 (6 bases). Germline V gene sequence: CDR1 MGHRA, CDR2 YSYEKL. The CDR3 loop spans 13 amino acids. Deletions cut 6 bases from V and 8 bases from J, with 14 bases between.

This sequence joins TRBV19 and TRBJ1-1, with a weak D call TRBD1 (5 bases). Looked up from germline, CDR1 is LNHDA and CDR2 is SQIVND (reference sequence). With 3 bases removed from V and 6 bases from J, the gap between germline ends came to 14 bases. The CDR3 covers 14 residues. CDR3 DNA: TGTGCCAGTAGTATTTGGAGGGGTGTCCCTGAAGCTTTCTTT. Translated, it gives CASSIWRGVPEAFF.

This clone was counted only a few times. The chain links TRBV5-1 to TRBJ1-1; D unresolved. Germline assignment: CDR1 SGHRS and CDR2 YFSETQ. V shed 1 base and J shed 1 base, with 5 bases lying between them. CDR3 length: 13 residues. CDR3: CASSLRQNTEAFF. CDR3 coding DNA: TGCGCCAGCAGCTTGCGACAGAACACTGAAGCTTTCTTT.

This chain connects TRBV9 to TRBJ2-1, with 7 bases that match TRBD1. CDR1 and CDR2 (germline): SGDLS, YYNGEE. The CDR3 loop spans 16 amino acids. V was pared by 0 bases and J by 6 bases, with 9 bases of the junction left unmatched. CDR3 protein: CASSVGDREWFNEQFF. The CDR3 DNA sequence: TGTGCCAGCAGCGTAGGTGACAGGGAATGGTTCAATGAGCAGTTCTTC.

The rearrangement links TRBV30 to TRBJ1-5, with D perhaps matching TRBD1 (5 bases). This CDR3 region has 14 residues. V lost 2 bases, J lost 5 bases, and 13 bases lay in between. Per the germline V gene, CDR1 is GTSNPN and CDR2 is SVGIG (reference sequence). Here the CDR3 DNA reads TGTGCCTGGAGTCCTGGCAGGGAAGATCAGCCCCAGCATTTT. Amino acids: CAWSPGREDQPQHF.

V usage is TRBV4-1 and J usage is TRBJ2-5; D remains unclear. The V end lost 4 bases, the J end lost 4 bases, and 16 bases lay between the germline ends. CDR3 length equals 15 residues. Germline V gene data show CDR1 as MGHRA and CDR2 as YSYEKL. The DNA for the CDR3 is TGCGCCAGCAGCCTCGGGTTTTTGAGTCGAGAGACCCAGTACTTC. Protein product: CASSLGFLSRETQYF.

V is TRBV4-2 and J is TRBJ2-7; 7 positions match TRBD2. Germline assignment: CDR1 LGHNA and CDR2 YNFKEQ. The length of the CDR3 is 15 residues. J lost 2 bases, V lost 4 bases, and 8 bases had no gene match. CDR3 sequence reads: CASSREGPLPYEQYF. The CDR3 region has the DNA TGTGCCAGCAGCCGGGAGGGCCCCCTGCCCTACGAGCAGTACTTC.

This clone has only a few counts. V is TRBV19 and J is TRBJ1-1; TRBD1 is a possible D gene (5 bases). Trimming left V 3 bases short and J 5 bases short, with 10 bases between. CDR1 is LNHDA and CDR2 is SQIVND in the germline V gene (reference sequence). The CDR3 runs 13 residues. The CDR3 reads CASSMAGWTEAFF. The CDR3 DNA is TGTGCCAGTAGTATGGCAGGGTGGACTGAAGCTTTCTTT.

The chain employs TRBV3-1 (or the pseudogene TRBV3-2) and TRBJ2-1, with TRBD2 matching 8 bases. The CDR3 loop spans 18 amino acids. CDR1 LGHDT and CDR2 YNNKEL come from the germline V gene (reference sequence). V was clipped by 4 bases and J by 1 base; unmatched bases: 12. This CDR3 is CASSRESGSGGSYNEQFF. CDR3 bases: TGTGCCAGCAGCCGAGAAAGTGGGTCGGGGGGGTCCTACAATGAGCAGTTCTTC.

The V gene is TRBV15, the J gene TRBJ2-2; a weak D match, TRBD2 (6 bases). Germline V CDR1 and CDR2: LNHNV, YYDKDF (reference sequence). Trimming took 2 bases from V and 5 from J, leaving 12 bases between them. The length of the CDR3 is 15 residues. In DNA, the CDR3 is TGTGCCACCAGCAGACCGGGACTTAGGACCGGGGAGCTGTTTTTT. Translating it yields CATSRPGLRTGELFF. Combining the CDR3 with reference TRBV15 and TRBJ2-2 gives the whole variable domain DAMVIQNPRYQVTQFGKPVTLSCSQTLNHNVMYWYQQKSSQAPKLLFHYYDKDFNNEADTPDNFQSRRPNTSFCFLDIRSPGLGDTAMYLCATSRPGLRTGELFFGEGSRLTVL.

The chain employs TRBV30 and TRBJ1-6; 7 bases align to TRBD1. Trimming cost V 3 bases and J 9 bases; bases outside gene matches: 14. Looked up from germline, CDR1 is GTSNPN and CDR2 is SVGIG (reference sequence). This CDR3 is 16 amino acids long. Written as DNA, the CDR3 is TGTGCCTGGAGCCCGAGGGGGCTAGGAGGAATTTCACCCCTCCACTTT. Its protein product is CAWSPRGLGGISPLHF.

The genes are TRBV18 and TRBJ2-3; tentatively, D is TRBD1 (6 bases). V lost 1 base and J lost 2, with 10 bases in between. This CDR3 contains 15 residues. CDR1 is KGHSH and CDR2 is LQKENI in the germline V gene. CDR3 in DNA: TGTGCCAGCTCACCACGCAACAGGGACACAGATACGCAGTATTTT. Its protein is CASSPRNRDTDTQYF. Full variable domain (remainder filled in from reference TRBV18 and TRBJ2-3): NAGVMQNPRHLVRRRGQEARLRCSPMKGHSHVYWYRQLPEEGLKFMVYLQKENIIDESGMPKERFSAEFPKEGPSILRIQQVVRGDSAAYFCASSPRNRDTDTQYFGPGTRLTVL.

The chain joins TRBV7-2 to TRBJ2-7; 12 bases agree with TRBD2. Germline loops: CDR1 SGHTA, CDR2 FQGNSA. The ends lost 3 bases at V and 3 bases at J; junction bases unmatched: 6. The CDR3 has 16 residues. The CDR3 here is CASSFGLAGGSYEQYF. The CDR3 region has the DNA TGTGCCAGCAGCTTTGGGCTAGCGGGGGGGAGCTACGAGCAGTACTTC.